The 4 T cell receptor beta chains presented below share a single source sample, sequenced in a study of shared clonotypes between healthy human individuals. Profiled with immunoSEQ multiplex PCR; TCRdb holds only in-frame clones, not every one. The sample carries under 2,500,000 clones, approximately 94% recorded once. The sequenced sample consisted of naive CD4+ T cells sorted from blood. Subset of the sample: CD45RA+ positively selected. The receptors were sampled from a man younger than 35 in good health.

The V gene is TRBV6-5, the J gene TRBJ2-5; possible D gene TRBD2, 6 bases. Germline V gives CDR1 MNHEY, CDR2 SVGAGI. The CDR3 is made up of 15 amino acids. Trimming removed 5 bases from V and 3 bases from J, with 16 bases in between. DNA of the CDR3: TGTGCCAGCAGTAGGATTCGGGGGTCAAAAGAGACCCAGTACTTC. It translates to CASSRIRGSKETQYF.

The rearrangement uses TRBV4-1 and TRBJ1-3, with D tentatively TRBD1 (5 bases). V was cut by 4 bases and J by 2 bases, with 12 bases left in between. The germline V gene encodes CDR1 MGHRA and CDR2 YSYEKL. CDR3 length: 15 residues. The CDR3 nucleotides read TGCGCCAGCAGCCGGGACGGGACGGCTGGAAACACCATATATTTT. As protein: CASSRDGTAGNTIYF.

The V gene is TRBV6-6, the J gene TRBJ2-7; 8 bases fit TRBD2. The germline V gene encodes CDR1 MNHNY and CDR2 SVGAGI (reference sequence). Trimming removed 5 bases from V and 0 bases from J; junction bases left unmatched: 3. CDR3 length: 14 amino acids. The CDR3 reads CASSGTRSSYEQYF. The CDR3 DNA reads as TGTGCCAGCAGTGGGACTAGGAGCTCCTACGAGCAGTACTTC.

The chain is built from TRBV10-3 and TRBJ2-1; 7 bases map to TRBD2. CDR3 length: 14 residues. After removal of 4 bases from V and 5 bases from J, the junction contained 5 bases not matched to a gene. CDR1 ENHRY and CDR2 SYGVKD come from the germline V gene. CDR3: CAISGSGPHNEQFF. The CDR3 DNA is TGTGCCATCAGTGGTAGCGGGCCCCACAATGAGCAGTTCTTC.